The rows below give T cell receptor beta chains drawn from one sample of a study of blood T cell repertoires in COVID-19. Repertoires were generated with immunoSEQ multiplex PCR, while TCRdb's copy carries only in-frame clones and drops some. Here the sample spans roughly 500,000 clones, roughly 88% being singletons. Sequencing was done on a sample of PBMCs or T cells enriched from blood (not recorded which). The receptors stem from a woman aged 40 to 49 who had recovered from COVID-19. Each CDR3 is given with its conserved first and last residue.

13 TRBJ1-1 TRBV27 CASSLTENTEAFF
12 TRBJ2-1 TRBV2 CASRLGTLILVF
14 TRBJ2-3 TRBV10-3 CAISQEPSTDTQYF
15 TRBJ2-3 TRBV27 CASSLLATVLQAQYF
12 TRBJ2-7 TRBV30 CAWKTGTYEQYF
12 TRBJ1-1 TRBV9 CASSVVGGRAFF
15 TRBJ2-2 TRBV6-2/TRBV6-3 CASSYGATNTGELFF
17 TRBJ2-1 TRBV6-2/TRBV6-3 CASSPLGASSSYNEQFF
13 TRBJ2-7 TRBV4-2 CASSQAGVYEQYF
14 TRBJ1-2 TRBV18 CASSPWTPGGGYTF
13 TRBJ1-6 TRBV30 CAWNREVDAPLHF
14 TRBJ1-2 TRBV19 CAIEDRLANYGYTF
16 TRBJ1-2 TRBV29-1 CSVFGQGTQPNYGYTF
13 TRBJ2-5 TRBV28 CASGASGWETQYF
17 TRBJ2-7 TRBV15 CATSRDSGLAGSYEQYF
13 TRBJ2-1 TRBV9 CASSVATRDEQFF
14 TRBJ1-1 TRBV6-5 CASSYVGRETEAFF
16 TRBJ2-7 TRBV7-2 CASSAGNRVGVYEQYF
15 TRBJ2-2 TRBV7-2 CASSFPTGASGELFF
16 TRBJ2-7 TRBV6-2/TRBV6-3 CASSPRIGTGRAEQYF
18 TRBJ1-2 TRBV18 CASSPPGPGTGGPYGYTF
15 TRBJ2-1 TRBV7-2 CASSLVSSGTNEQFF
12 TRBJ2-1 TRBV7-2 CASRKTSNEQFF
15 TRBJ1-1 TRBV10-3 CAISVVNRDSGEAFF
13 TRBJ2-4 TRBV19 CASSINNKNIQYF
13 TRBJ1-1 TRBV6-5 CASSYGQTTEAFF
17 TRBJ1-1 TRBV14 CASNLGGMNWMNTEAFF
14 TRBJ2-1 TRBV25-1 CASSRTASYNEQFF
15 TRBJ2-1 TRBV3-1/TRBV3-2 CASSKGQLIYNEQFF
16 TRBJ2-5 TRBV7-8 CASSFRTGARQETQYF
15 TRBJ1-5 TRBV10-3 CAISEAGARDQPQHF
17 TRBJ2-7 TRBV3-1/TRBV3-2 CASSPVSPTGKTYEQYF
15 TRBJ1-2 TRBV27 CASSLLGTVNYGYTF
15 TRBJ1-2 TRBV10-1 CASSETPGGEYGYTF
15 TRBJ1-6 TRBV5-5 CASSYEGGSNSPLHF
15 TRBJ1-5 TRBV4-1 CASSQEPGINQPQHF
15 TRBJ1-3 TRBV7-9 CASSFGGATGNTIYF
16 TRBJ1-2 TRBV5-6 CASSLYRDRIFDGYTF
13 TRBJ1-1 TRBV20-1 CSASSDRNTEAFF
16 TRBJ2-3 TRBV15 CATSRGLAASTDTQYF
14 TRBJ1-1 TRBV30 CAWSAVGENTEAFF
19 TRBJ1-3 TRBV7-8 CASSPIPGTGDRSGNTIYF
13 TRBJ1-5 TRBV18 CASVGQNNQPQHF
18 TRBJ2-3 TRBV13 CASSLRTSGSGGTDTQYF
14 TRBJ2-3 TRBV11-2 CASSLAAKRDTQYF
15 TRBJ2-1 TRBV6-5 CASRNGQGANNEQFF